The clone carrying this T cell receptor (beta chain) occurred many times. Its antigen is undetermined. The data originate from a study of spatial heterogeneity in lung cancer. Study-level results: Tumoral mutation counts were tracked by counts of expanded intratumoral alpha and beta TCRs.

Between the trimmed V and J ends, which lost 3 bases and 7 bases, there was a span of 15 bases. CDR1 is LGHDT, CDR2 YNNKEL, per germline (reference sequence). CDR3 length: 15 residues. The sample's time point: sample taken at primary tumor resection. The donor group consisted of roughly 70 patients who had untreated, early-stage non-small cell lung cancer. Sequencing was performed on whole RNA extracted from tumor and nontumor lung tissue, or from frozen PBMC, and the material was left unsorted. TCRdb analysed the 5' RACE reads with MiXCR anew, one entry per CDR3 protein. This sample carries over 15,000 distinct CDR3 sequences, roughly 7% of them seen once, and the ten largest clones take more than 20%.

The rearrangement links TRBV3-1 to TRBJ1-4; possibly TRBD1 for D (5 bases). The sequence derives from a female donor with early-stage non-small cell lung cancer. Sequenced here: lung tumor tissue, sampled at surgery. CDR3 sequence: CASSHPGGGGEKLFF. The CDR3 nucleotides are TGTGCCAGCAGCCACCCCGGGGGGGGTGGTGAAAAACTGTTTTTT. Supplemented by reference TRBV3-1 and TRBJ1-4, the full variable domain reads DTAVSQTPKYLVTQMGNDKSIKCEQNLGHDTMYWYKQDSKKFLKIMFSYNNKELIINETVPNRFSPKSPDKAHLNLHINSLELGDSAVYFCASSHPGGGGEKLFFGSGTQLSVL.